This TCR beta chain was found in a study of CD8 T cells in Susac syndrome. With random hexamers, reverse transcription was performed on about 0.5 to 1 ug of RNA. TCRdb re-called the immunoSEQ multiplex PCR reads through MiXCR, storing one row per CDR3 protein. The data contain hundreds of thousands of distinct CDR3 sequences, less than 96% of them singletons. Trimming shortened V by 7 bases and J by 1 base, and 18 bases separated the two germline ends. The CDR3 is 16 residues long. CDR1 is MDHEN and CDR2 is SYDVKM in the germline V gene. The chain carries TRBV28 and TRBJ2-3; D is possibly TRBD2 (6 bases). This TCR came from a human donor with Susac syndrome. What was sequenced was CD4+ T cells from PBMCs. The DNA of the CDR3 is TGTGCCAGCACCCTGGGGCTTACGGGGGGCACAGATACGCAGTATTTT. Translation gives CASTLGLTGGTDTQYF.